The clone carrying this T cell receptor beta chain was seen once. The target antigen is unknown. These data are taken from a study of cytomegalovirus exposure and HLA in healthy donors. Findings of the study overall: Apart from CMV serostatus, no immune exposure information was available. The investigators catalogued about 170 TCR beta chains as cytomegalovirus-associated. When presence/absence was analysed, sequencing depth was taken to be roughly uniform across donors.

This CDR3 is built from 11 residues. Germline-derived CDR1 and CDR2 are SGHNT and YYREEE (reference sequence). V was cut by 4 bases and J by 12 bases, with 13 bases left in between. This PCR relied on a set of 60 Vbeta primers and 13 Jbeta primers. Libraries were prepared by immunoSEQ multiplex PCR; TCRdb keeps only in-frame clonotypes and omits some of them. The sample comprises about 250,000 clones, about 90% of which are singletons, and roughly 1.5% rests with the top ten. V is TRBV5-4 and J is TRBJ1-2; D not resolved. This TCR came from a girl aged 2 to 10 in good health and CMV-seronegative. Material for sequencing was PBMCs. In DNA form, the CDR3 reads TGTGCCAGCAGCACGCCGGGATATCACACCTTC. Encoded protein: CASSTPGYHTF.